The sequence of this T cell receptor (beta chain) was determined in a study of T cells in Graves' hyperthyroidism and ophthalmopathy. There are a few counts of this clonotype. In germline, CDR1 is GTSNPN, CDR2 SVGIG (reference sequence). The V gene lost 5 bases and the J gene lost 7 bases, with 23 bases spanning the gap. The CDR3 loop spans 15 amino acids. Regions amplified from RNA transcripts were the TCR beta CDR3 regions. With the HTBI primer set, the TCR CDR3 went through a first round of RT-PCR. TCRdb passed the multiplex PCR reads through MiXCR, listing each CDR3 protein once. The sample carries fewer than 850,000 distinct CDR3 sequences, 17% recorded once.

The rearrangement uses TRBV30 and TRBJ1-2, with a weak D call TRBD1 (5 bases). The sequence came from a man between 45 and 60 years old with Graves' hyperthyroidism. Sequencing used blood. CDR3 nucleotides: TGTGCCTGGGAGCTTGGGGGGGGTCGGAGTAGTGGCTACACCTTC. This translates into CAWELGGGRSSGYTF.